Below, 22 T cell receptor beta chains from the same sample are listed, as sequenced in a study of beta chain features in type 1 diabetes. Expressed TCRB transcripts were sequenced, since all the RNA that had been isolated was reverse transcribed. Sequencing used immunoSEQ multiplex PCR; TCRdb keeps in-frame clones, though not all of them. The table includes about 130,000 clones, roughly a tenth detected once. The sequencing sample was made of central memory CD4+ T cells from blood. The receptors were gathered from a man aged 18 to 30 in good health.

Ten or more counts support this clone. The chain carries TRBV5-1 and TRBJ1-6; 8 nucleotides agree with TRBD1. This CDR3 spans 14 amino acids. Germline lookup yields CDR1 SGHRS and CDR2 YFSETQ. With V trimmed by 5 bases and J by 7 bases, 5 bases remained unmatched. The CDR3 protein is CASSPGGGNSPLHF. The CDR3 DNA reads TGCGCCAGCAGTCCAGGGGGCGGAAATTCACCCCTCCACTTT.

The CDR3 reads CSVCFGTGWLTFF. CDR3 coding DNA: TGCAGCGTCTGCTTTGGGACAGGGTGGTTGACTTTCTTT. V and J are TRBV29-1 and TRBJ1-1; TRBD1 aligns across 9 bases. The trim removed 6 bases at V and 12 bases at J, leaving 14 bases unmatched. The CDR3 runs 13 residues. Germline lookup yields CDR1 SQVTM and CDR2 ANQGSEA.

At least ten counts were recorded for this clone. The genes are TRBV9 and TRBJ2-1, with D perhaps TRBD1 (6 bases). The length of the CDR3 is 14 residues. CDR1 SGDLS and CDR2 YYNGEE come from the germline V gene. V was clipped by 0 bases and J by 9 bases, with 13 bases between them. The CDR3 is CASSVAGTSFEQFF. CDR3 in DNA: TGTGCCAGCAGCGTAGCCGGGACATCATTTGAGCAGTTCTTC.

This chain connects TRBV6-6 to TRBJ2-2; TRBD1 matches at 9 bases. V lost 5 bases to trimming and J lost 3 bases; unmatched junction nucleotides: 4. Germline loops: CDR1 MNHNY, CDR2 SVGAGI (reference sequence). The CDR3 runs to 15 residues. DNA of the CDR3: TGTGCCAGCAGTCCGGGACAGGGATACACCGGGGAGCTGTTTTTT. Protein product: CASSPGQGYTGELFF.

The V gene is TRBV7-9, the J gene TRBJ1-2; D is perhaps TRBD1 (5 bases). Per germline, CDR1 SEHNR and CDR2 FQNEAQ (reference sequence). The CDR3 totals 14 residues. The V and J ends lost 5 bases and 4 bases respectively, with 14 bases between them. The DNA of the CDR3 is TGTGCCAGCAGCAAACCTCAGGGTTCCTATGGCTACACCTTC. Its translation: CASSKPQGSYGYTF.

The table lists this clone with a few counts. This chain connects TRBV4-3 to TRBJ1-4, with D unclear. The length of the CDR3 is 15 residues. Germline V CDR1 and CDR2: LGHNA, YSLEER. Trimming took 0 bases from V and 0 from J, leaving 5 bases between them. The CDR3 DNA reads TGCGCCAGCAGCCAAGATCGGGCAACTAATGAAAAACTGTTTTTT. It encodes CASSQDRATNEKLFF.

This clone was observed a handful of times. V gene TRBV7-2 combines with J gene TRBJ2-5; tentative D call: TRBD2 (5 bases). V lost 1 base, J lost 4 bases, and 10 bases lay in between. Germline CDR1 and CDR2: SGHTA and FQGNSA. The CDR3 covers 14 residues. This CDR3 is CASSLGSEGETQYF. The CDR3, as DNA: TGTGCCAGCAGCTTAGGGTCCGAGGGAGAGACCCAGTACTTC. The full variable domain, in which reference TRBV7-2 and TRBJ2-5 provide the parts outside the CDR3, is GAGVSQSPSNKVTEKGKDVELRCDPISGHTALYWYRQSLGQGLEFLIYFQGNSAPDKSGLPSDRFSAERTGGSVSTLTIQRTQQEDSAVYLCASSLGSEGETQYFGPGTRLLVL.

This clone came up a few times. The chain is built from TRBV29-1 and TRBJ2-1, with 8 bases identical to TRBD2. The V segment lost 7 bases and the J segment 6 bases; nucleotides outside the gene matches: 2. Germline CDR1 SQVTM, CDR2 ANQGSEA. The CDR3 has 11 amino acids. The CDR3 nucleotides are TGCAGCGCGGGGGGGCTCAATGAGCAGTTCTTC. This sequence encodes CSAGGLNEQFF.

J is TRBJ1-5 and V is TRBV19; D is perhaps TRBD1 (5 bases). CDR3 length: 14 residues. Germline values: CDR1 LNHDA, CDR2 SQIVND (reference sequence). V was cut by 4 bases and J by 6 bases, with 13 bases left in between. CDR3 coding DNA: TGTGCCAGTAGTACCACTATAGACAGTCAGCCCCAGCATTTT. Translating gives CASSTTIDSQPQHF.

The chain employs TRBV6-5 and TRBJ2-3, with 7 bases identical to TRBD1. The length of the CDR3 is 16 residues. The germline CDR1 and CDR2 sequences are MNHEY and SVGAGI. V dropped 4 bases and J dropped 3; count of bases not matched to a gene: 10. CDR3 protein: CASSSYDRDDTDTQYF. CDR3 sequence (DNA): TGTGCCAGCAGTTCCTACGACAGGGATGATACAGATACGCAGTATTTT.

The chain employs TRBV4-2 and TRBJ1-1, with 10 bases that match TRBD1. Per germline, CDR1 LGHNA and CDR2 YNFKEQ. Trimming removed 1 base from V and 5 bases from J; junction bases left unmatched: 7. CDR3 length equals 16 residues. CDR3 in amino acids: CASSQGSRDRGTEAFF. The CDR3 DNA is TGTGCCAGCAGCCAAGGTTCGCGGGACAGGGGTACTGAAGCTTTCTTT.

This clone occurred many times. The chain employs TRBV9 and TRBJ2-7; no definite D call. The CDR3 has 15 amino acids. The germline V gene has CDR1 SGDLS and CDR2 YYNGEE. Trimming shortened V by 0 bases and J by 3 bases, and 13 bases separated the two germline ends. The CDR3 loop is CASSVAGDHGYEQYF. CDR3 nucleotides: TGTGCCAGCAGCGTAGCGGGTGACCATGGCTACGAGCAGTACTTC.

For the CDR3, the DNA is TGTGCCAGCAGCGCCCGAGGTGGCAACGCTGAGCAGTTCTTC. This codes for CASSARGGNAEQFF. The chain is built from TRBV9 and TRBJ2-1; no firm D call. Germline-derived CDR1 and CDR2 are SGDLS and YYNGEE. The CDR3 spans 14 residues. V was cut by 3 bases and J by 9 bases, with 16 bases left in between. Based on the CDR3 plus reference TRBV9 and TRBJ2-1, the full variable domain is DSGVTQTPKHLITATGQRVTLRCSPRSGDLSVYWYQQSLDQGLQFLIQYYNGEERAKGNILERFSAQQFPDLHSELNLSSLELGDSALYFCASSARGGNAEQFFGPGTRLTVL.

This clone was seen only a few times. The chain links TRBV5-1 to TRBJ1-1; D is perhaps TRBD1 (6 bases). This CDR3 comprises 14 residues. Germline V CDR1 and CDR2: SGHRS, YFSETQ. Trimming shortened V by 3 bases and J by 7 bases, and 16 bases separated the two germline ends. The CDR3 protein is CASSSRTVGSEAFF. In DNA, the CDR3 is TGCGCCAGCAGCTCTCGGACAGTCGGTAGTGAAGCTTTCTTT. Full variable domain (outside the CDR3, taken from reference TRBV5-1 and TRBJ1-1): KAGVTQTPRYLIKTRGQQVTLSCSPISGHRSVSWYQQTPGQGLQFLFEYFSETQRNKGNFPGRFSGRQFSNSRSEMNVSTLELGDSALYLCASSSRTVGSEAFFGQGTRLTVV.

This clone occurred a few times. V gene TRBV6-6 combines with J gene TRBJ2-3, with D uncertain. Germline-derived CDR1 and CDR2 are MNHNY and SVGAGI (reference sequence). With 0 bases removed from V and 6 bases from J, the gap between germline ends came to 4 bases. The CDR3 has 12 amino acids. CDR3 bases: TGTGCCAGCAGTTACTCTAGTGATACGCAGTATTTT. Translating gives CASSYSSDTQYF.

The chain has TRBV29-1 and TRBJ1-3, with a tentative D call TRBD1 (6 bases). The germline gives CDR1 SQVTM, CDR2 ANQGSEA. This CDR3 is 14 amino acids long. The germline V and J ends were trimmed by 3 bases and 4 bases, with 13 bases remaining between them. CDR3 protein: CSVEGASAGNTIYF. The CDR3 coding sequence is TGCAGCGTTGAGGGGGCTTCTGCCGGAAACACCATATATTTT.

The genes are TRBV11-2 and TRBJ2-3; 9 bases are a match to TRBD2. This CDR3 has 14 amino acids. From germline, CDR1 is SGHAT and CDR2 FQNNGV. The ends lost 5 bases at V and 5 bases at J; junction bases unmatched: 5. The CDR3 DNA reads TGTGCCAGCAGCGCGGGACTAGCTATAGATACGCAGTATTTT. It yields the protein CASSAGLAIDTQYF.

This clone was detected a few times. This chain uses TRBV10-3 with TRBJ2-3; TRBD2 agrees at 13 bases. V gave up 6 bases and J gave up 2 bases; unmatched junction bases: 2. Germline CDR1 is ENHRY and CDR2 is SYGVKD. The CDR3 spans 15 residues. The CDR3 DNA is TGTGCCATCAGCGGACTAGCGGGGGCCACAGATACGCAGTATTTT. This translates into CAISGLAGATDTQYF.

This clone was counted between two and nine times. V and J are TRBV4-3 and TRBJ2-4; D uncertain. Germline V lookup: CDR1 LGHNA, CDR2 YSLEER. V was pared by 0 bases and J by 5 bases, with 8 bases between. This CDR3 has 14 amino acids. The CDR3 loop is CASSQDLRENIQYF. In DNA form, the CDR3 reads TGCGCCAGCAGCCAAGATCTTCGAGAAAACATTCAGTACTTC.

This clone was observed a few times. The J gene is TRBJ2-3, the V gene TRBV25-1; D remains unclear. The CDR3 sequence is 13 residues long. V dropped 3 bases and J dropped 6 bases, with 10 bases sitting between them. Looked up from germline, CDR1 is MGHDK and CDR2 is SYGVNS. CDR3 sequence: CASSDLLRDTQYF. In DNA form, the CDR3 reads TGTGCCAGCAGTGATCTGCTTCGGGATACGCAGTATTTT.

This clone was found many times. The conserved phenylalanine or tryptophan is not found at the CDR3 terminus, so this likely reflects a read error. No DNA is shown, since the ends of the CDR3 on it are uncertain; the CDR3 is the one TCRdb lists. The chain joins TRBV23-1 to TRBJ2-2; the table's TRBD1 call for D was not verified on the DNA. TRBV23-1 is classed as an ORF, of uncertain function. The CDR3 is 12 amino acids in total, end residues counted. This CDR3 reads CASSPGTGSPPA.

The sample holds a few counts of this clone. The chain combines TRBV9 with TRBJ2-1, with D possibly being TRBD2 (5 bases). Trimming removed 3 bases from V and 4 bases from J, with 14 bases in between. Germline V CDR1 and CDR2: SGDLS, YYNGEE. CDR3 length: 15 residues. CDR3 in DNA: TGTGCCAGCAGCGAGGGAGACTACGCGTACAATGAGCAGTTCTTC. It yields the protein CASSEGDYAYNEQFF.